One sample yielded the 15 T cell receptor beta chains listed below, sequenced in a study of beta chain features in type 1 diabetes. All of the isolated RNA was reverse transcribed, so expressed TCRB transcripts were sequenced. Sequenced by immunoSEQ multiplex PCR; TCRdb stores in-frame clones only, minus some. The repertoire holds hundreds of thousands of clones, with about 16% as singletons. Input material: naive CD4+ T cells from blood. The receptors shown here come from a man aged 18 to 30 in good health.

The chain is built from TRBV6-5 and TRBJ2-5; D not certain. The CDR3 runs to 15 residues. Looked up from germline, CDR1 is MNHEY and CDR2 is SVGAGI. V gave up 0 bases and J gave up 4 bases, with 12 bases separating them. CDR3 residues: CASSYSNSRLETQYF. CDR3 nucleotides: TGTGCCAGCAGTTACTCGAACAGCCGACTAGAGACCCAGTACTTC.

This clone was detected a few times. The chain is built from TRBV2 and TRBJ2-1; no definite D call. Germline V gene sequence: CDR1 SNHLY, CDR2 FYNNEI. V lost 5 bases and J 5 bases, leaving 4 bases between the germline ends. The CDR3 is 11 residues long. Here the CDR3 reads CASSSHNEQFF. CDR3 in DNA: TGTGCCAGCAGTTCTCACAATGAGCAGTTCTTC.

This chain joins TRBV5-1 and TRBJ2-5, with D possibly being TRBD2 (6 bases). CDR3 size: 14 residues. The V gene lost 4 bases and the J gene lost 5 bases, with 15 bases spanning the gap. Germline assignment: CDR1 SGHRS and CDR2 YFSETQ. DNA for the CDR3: TGCGCCAGCAGCCCCGTGGCTAGCGTCGAGACCCAGTACTTC. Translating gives CASSPVASVETQYF.

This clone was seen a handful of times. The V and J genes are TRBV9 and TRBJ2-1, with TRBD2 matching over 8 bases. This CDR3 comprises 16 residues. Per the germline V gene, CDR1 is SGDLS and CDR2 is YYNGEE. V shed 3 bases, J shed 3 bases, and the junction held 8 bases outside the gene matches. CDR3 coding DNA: TGTGCCAGCAGCGCAAAGCGGGAGTTAGGCTACAATGAGCAGTTCTTC. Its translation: CASSAKRELGYNEQFF.

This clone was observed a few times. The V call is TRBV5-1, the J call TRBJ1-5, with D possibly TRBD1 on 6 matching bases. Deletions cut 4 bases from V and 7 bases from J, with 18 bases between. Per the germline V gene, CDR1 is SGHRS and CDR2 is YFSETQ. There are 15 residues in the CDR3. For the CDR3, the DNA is TGCGCCAGCAGCGTGAGGGGGGCCGCAGGGCAGCCCCAGCATTTT. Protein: CASSVRGAAGQPQHF.

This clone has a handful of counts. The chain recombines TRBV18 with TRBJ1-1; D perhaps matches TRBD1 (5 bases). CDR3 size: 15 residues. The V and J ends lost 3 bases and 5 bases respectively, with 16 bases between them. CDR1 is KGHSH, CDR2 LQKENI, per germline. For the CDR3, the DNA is TGTGCCAGCTCACCGAGCGGGTCGGCAGGGACTGAAGCTTTCTTT. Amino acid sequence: CASSPSGSAGTEAFF.

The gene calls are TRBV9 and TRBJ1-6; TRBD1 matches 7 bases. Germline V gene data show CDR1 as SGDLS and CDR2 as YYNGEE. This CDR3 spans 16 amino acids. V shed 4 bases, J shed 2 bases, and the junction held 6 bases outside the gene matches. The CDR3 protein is CASSPYQGAYNSPLHF. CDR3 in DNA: TGTGCCAGCAGCCCCTACCAGGGGGCCTATAATTCACCCCTCCACTTT.

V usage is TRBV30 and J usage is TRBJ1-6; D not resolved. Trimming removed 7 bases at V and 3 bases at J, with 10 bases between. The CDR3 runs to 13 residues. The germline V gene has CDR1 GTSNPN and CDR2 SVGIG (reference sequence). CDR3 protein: CASSINYNSPLHF. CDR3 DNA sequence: TGTGCCTCATCAATCAACTATAATTCACCCCTCCACTTT.

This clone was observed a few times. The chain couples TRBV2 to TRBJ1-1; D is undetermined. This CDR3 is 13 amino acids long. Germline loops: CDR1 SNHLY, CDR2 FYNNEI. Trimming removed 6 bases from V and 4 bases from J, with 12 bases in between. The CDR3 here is CASSARRITEAFF. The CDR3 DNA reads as TGTGCCAGCAGCGCACGAAGGATCACTGAAGCTTTCTTT.

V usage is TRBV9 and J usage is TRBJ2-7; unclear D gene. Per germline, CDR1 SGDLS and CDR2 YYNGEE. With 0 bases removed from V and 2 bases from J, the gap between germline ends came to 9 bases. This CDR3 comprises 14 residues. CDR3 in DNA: TGTGCCAGCAGCGTAGCCCAGACCGCCTACGAGCAGTACTTC. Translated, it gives CASSVAQTAYEQYF. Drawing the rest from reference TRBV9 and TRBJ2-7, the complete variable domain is DSGVTQTPKHLITATGQRVTLRCSPRSGDLSVYWYQQSLDQGLQFLIQYYNGEERAKGNILERFSAQQFPDLHSELNLSSLELGDSALYFCASSVAQTAYEQYFGPGTRLTVT.

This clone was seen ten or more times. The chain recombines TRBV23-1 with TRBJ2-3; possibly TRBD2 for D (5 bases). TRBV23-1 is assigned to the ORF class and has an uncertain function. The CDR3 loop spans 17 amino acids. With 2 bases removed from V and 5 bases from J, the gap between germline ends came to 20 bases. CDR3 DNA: TGCGCCAGCAGTCAACCCGAGGGTCCCGCCACGGTAGATACGCAGTATTTT. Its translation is CASSQPEGPATVDTQYF.

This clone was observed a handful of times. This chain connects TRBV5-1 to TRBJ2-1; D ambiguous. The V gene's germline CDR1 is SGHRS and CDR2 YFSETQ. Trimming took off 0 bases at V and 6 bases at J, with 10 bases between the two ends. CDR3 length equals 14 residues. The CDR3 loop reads CASSLVGQSNEQFF. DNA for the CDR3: TGCGCCAGCAGCTTGGTAGGGCAGTCCAATGAGCAGTTCTTC.

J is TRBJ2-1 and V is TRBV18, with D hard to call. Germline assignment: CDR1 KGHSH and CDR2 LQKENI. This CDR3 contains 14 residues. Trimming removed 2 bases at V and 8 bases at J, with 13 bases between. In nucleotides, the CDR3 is TGTGCCAGCTCACCAAGGACGGGCCGTGATGAGCAGTTCTTC. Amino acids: CASSPRTGRDEQFF.

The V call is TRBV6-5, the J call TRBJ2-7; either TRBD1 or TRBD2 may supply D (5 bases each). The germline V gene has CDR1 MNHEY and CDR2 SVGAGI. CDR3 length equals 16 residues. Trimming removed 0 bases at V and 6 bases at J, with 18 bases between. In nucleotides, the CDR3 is TGTGCCAGCAGTTACTCGGGTGTGGCAGGGAGTCCCGAGCAGTACTTC. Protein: CASSYSGVAGSPEQYF.

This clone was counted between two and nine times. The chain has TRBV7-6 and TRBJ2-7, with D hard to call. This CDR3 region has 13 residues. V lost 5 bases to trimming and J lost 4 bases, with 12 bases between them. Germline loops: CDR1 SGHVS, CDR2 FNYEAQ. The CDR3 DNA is TGTGCCAGCAGCCCTCTAGTCGCATACGAGCAGTACTTC. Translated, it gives CASSPLVAYEQYF.